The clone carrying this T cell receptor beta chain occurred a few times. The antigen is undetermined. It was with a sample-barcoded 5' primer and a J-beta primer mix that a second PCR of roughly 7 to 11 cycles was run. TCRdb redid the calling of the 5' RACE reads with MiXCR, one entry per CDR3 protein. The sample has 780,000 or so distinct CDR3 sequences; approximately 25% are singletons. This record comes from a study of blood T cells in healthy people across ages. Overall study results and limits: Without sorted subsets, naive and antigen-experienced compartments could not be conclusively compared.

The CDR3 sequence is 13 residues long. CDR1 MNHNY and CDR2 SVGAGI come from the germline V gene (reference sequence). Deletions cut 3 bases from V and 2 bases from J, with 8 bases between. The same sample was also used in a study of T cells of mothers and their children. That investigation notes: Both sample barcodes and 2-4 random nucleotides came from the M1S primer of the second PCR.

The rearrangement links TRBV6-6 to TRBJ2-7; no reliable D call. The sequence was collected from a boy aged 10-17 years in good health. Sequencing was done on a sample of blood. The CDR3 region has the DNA TGTGCCAGCAGTTATTTGGCAGCCTACGAGCAGTACTTC. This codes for CASSYLAAYEQYF.